These 20 T cell receptor beta chains came from one sample sequenced in a study of spatial heterogeneity in lung cancer. Regarding time point: sample taken at primary tumor resection. Study-level points and caveats: Tumors with more nonsynonymous mutations had more expanded intratumoral alpha and beta TCRs.

Via MiXCR, TCRdb re-called the 5' RACE reads, giving one row per CDR3 protein. Here the sample spans about 7,800 distinct CDR3 sequences, approximately 9% being singletons. Their recognized antigens are unknown. The sequencing used lung tumor tissue, collected at surgery. The receptors shown here come from a male donor with early-stage non-small cell lung cancer.

As to this clonotype: A library prepared for alpha chains yielded this beta chain as an off-target read; its size is of little meaning. CDR3 nucleotide sequence: TGCAGTGCCCCTGGACCGTCCACAGGGGAAGGAGGCGGGAATGAAAAACTGTTTTTT. Its protein product is CSAPGPSTGEGGGNEKLFF. The genes are TRBV20-1 and TRBJ1-4; 7 bases fit TRBD1. The J segment lost 5 bases and the V segment lost 6 bases, leaving 24 bases of the junction unmatched. Germline lookup yields CDR1 DFQATT and CDR2 SNEGSKA (reference sequence). The CDR3 is 19 amino acids.

Judged by abundance, this clonotype is medium-sized (0.01 to 0.1%). The library was prepared for alpha chains; this beta chain is a stray read, so its frequency means little. The rearrangement uses TRBV20-1 and TRBJ2-3; 12 bases align to TRBD2. Unmatched junction bases numbered 4, after V lost 5 bases and J lost 4 bases. CDR3 length: 14 amino acids. The germline CDR1 and CDR2 sequences are DFQATT and SNEGSKA (reference sequence). CDR3 nucleotides: TGCAGTGCTCAGACTAGCGGGAGTGCAGATACGCAGTATTTT. Residues: CSAQTSGSADTQYF.

By share, this clonotype ranks as medium-sized (0.01 to 0.1%). Within a library made for alpha chains, this beta chain is off target, and its count is uninformative. The chain links TRBV5-1 to TRBJ1-1; no clear D gene. Germline lookup yields CDR1 SGHRS and CDR2 YFSETQ. This CDR3 comprises 14 residues. Trimming cost V 0 bases and J 1 base, with 7 bases left between them. CDR3 sequence reads: CASSLEPSNTEAFF. The DNA of the CDR3 is TGCGCCAGCAGCTTGGAGCCGTCGAACACTGAAGCTTTCTTT.

By sample share, this clonotype is medium-sized. Since the library was made to target alpha chains, this beta chain is a stray read and its abundance is not meaningful. The chain couples TRBV7-9 to TRBJ2-5, with 7 positions matching TRBD1. The CDR3 extends over 15 amino acids. The J segment lost 0 bases and the V segment lost 3 bases, leaving 4 bases of the junction unmatched. Looked up from germline, CDR1 is SEHNR and CDR2 is FQNEAQ (reference sequence). The CDR3 loop reads CASSLGDRDQETQYF. The CDR3 bases are TGTGCCAGCAGCTTGGGTGACAGGGACCAAGAGACCCAGTACTTC. Based on the CDR3 plus reference TRBV7-9 and TRBJ2-5, the full variable domain is DTGVSQNPRHKITKRGQNVTFRCDPISEHNRLYWYRQTLGQGPEFLTYFQNEAQLEKSRLLSDRFSAERPKGSFSTLEIQRTEQGDSAMYLCASSLGDRDQETQYFGPGTRLLVL.

This clonotype has at least ten counts. The size of this beta chain means little, since it is a stray read in a library made for alpha chains. The chain carries TRBV2 and TRBJ2-5; TRBD2 matches at 8 bases. CDR1 and CDR2 (germline): SNHLY, FYNNEI. CDR3 length: 14 residues. J lost 4 bases, V lost 4 bases, and 5 bases had no gene match. Here the CDR3 reads CASSVASGRETQYF. The DNA for the CDR3 is TGTGCCAGCAGTGTTGCGAGCGGGAGAGAGACCCAGTACTTC. The variable domain in full, with the rest retrieved from reference TRBV2 and TRBJ2-5, is EPEVTQTPSHQVTQMGQEVILRCVPISNHLYFYWYRQILGQKVEFLVSFYNNEISEKSEIFDDQFSVERPDGSNFTLKIRSTKLEDSAMYFCASSVASGRETQYFGPGTRLLVL.

Within the sample, this clonotype is medium-sized (0.01 to 0.1%). Little can be read into the size of this beta chain, an off-target read in a library designed for alpha chains. V is TRBV6-5 and J is TRBJ2-1; TRBD2 matches 12 bases. This CDR3 is 15 amino acids long. Per the germline V gene, CDR1 is MNHEY and CDR2 is SVGAGI. Trimming removed 6 bases from V and 7 bases from J; junction bases left unmatched: 7. CDR3 amino acids: CASSRLAGDINEQFF. The CDR3 region has the DNA TGTGCCAGCAGCCGACTAGCGGGAGATATTAATGAGCAGTTCTTC.

This clonotype is medium-sized in the sample. Within a library made for alpha chains, this beta chain is off target, and its count is uninformative. This chain uses TRBV6-2 or TRBV6-3 with TRBJ2-5, with unresolved D. The germline gives CDR1 MNHEY, CDR2 SVGEGT. This CDR3 has 11 residues. V lost 5 bases, J lost 5 bases, and 6 bases lay in between. This CDR3 is CASSPRETQYF. The CDR3 DNA follows: TGTGCCAGCAGTCCAAGGGAGACCCAGTACTTC.

By sample share, this clonotype is medium-sized. In a library made to pick up alpha chains, this beta chain is a stray read with a size that means little. The rearrangement uses TRBV29-1 and TRBJ1-1; 10 bases line up with TRBD1. Losses at the gene ends were 7 bases for V and 6 bases for J; bases not matched to a gene: 14. Germline V gene sequence: CDR1 SQVTM, CDR2 ANQGSEA. CDR3 size: 15 residues. The chain's CDR3 is CSGKPGQGMIAEAFF. In DNA, the CDR3 is TGCAGCGGGAAACCGGGACAGGGGATGATCGCTGAAGCTTTCTTT. The full variable domain, its missing parts supplied by reference TRBV29-1 and TRBJ1-1, is SAVISQKPSRDICQRGTSLTIQCQVDSQVTMMFWYRQQPGQSLTLIATANQGSEATYESGFVIDKFPISRPNLTFSTLTVSNMSPEDSSIYLCSGKPGQGMIAEAFFGQGTRLTVV.

This clonotype was seen ten or more times. The library was built for alpha chains, so this beta chain is an off-target read and its size means little. The chain combines TRBV20-1 with TRBJ2-2; TRBD1 aligns across 8 bases. The CDR3 is made up of 15 amino acids. From germline, CDR1 is DFQATT and CDR2 SNEGSKA (reference sequence). J gave up 3 bases and V 3 bases, and 6 bases lay outside the gene matches. The CDR3 DNA sequence: TGCAGTGCTAGCCAGGGGGCCTCCGACACCGGGGAGCTGTTTTTT. Its protein is CSASQGASDTGELFF.

This clonotype is medium-sized within its sample. The library was built for alpha chains, so this beta chain is an off-target read and its size means little. The chain employs TRBV5-1 and TRBJ2-3; 7 bases fit TRBD2. The V gene's germline CDR1 is SGHRS and CDR2 YFSETQ. This CDR3 contains 15 residues. The V and J ends lost 5 bases and 1 base, in that order; junction bases with no gene match: 7. The CDR3, as DNA: TGCGCCAGCAGAACCAGCGGGGACGGCACAGATACGCAGTATTTT. Its protein product is CASRTSGDGTDTQYF.

This clonotype is medium-sized within its sample. This beta chain is an unintended read in a library built for alpha chains; its size means little. This chain uses TRBV5-1 with TRBJ2-1; 13 nucleotides align to TRBD2. Losses at the gene ends were 4 bases for V and 5 bases for J; bases not matched to a gene: 6. CDR3 length equals 16 residues. From germline, CDR1 is SGHRS and CDR2 YFSETQ. The CDR3 DNA reads as TGCGCCAGCAGCCCTGGGACTAGCGGGGCTAACAATGAGCAGTTCTTC. Protein sequence: CASSPGTSGANNEQFF.

This clonotype was seen at least ten times. In a library made to pick up alpha chains, this beta chain is a stray read with a size that means little. J is TRBJ1-2 and V is TRBV6-2 or TRBV6-3, with TRBD1 as a possible D gene (6 bases). In germline, CDR1 is MNHEY, CDR2 SVGEGT. This CDR3 is 15 amino acids long. Deletions cut 0 bases from V and 8 bases from J, with 16 bases between. CDR3 coding DNA: TGTGCCAGCAGTTACTCGAACGGGGGCCGAGACGGCTACACCTTC. It yields the protein CASSYSNGGRDGYTF.

Judged by abundance, this clonotype is medium-sized (0.01 to 0.1%). A library made for alpha chains picked up this beta chain off target, so its size means little. The chain combines TRBV4-1 with TRBJ1-6, with D possibly matching TRBD1 (5 bases). There are 17 residues in the CDR3. CDR1 MGHRA and CDR2 YSYEKL come from the germline V gene. With 4 bases removed from V and 4 bases from J, the gap between germline ends came to 17 bases. The CDR3, as DNA: TGCGCCAGCAGCCGCGAGTCCGGGACGGATTATAATTCACCCCTCCACTTT. Protein: CASSRESGTDYNSPLHF.

This clonotype ranks as medium-sized. This beta chain slipped into a library made for alpha chains as a stray read, so its size is not meaningful. The chain employs TRBV4-3 and TRBJ1-2, with 7 positions matching TRBD1. From germline, CDR1 is LGHNA and CDR2 YSLEER. The trim removed 1 base at V and 4 bases at J, leaving 6 bases unmatched. The CDR3 has 15 residues. The CDR3 nucleotides are TGCGCCAGCAGCCAAGGAGGGGGCGGAGGCTATGGCTACACCTTC. Its translation is CASSQGGGGGYGYTF.

This clonotype is termed medium-sized (0.01 to 0.1%). As an off-target read in a library built for alpha chains, this beta chain has a frequency of little significance. The rearrangement links TRBV20-1 to TRBJ2-5; no definite D call. CDR3 size: 15 residues. The germline V gene encodes CDR1 DFQATT and CDR2 SNEGSKA (reference sequence). Between the trimmed V and J ends, which lost 1 base and 3 bases, there was a span of 15 bases. CDR3 residues: CSARVSSGDKETQYF. In nucleotides, the CDR3 is TGCAGTGCTAGAGTATCGTCAGGAGATAAAGAGACCCAGTACTTC.

As for this clonotype: The library was built for alpha chains, so this beta chain is an off-target read and its size means little. V is TRBV7-9 and J is TRBJ2-3; 11 positions match TRBD2. The CDR3 has 15 residues. The V and J ends lost 1 base and 5 bases, in that order; junction bases with no gene match: 2. Germline lookup yields CDR1 SEHNR and CDR2 FQNEAQ (reference sequence). CDR3: CASSLGGLAGDTQYF. CDR3 bases: TGTGCCAGCAGCTTAGGAGGACTAGCGGGAGATACGCAGTATTTT.

This clonotype was detected many times. This beta chain slipped into a library made for alpha chains as a stray read, so its size is not meaningful. The chain employs TRBV6-6 and TRBJ1-2; D is unresolved. The CDR3 has 17 residues. Trimming left V 2 bases short and J 7 bases short, with 23 bases between. Germline assignment: CDR1 MNHNY and CDR2 SVGAGI (reference sequence). The CDR3, as DNA: TGTGCCAGCAGTTACCAGACCAGTGGAGCGCCCGGGCTTGGCTACACCTTC. This sequence encodes CASSYQTSGAPGLGYTF.

By share, this clonotype ranks as large. Found in a library prepared for alpha chains, this beta chain is an off-target read, and its abundance has little meaning. The V call is TRBV18, the J call TRBJ1-1; TRBD1 matches at 7 bases. The CDR3 length is 13 residues. Germline assignment: CDR1 KGHSH and CDR2 LQKENI. With 4 bases clipped from V and 6 bases from J, the junction kept 5 bases outside the gene matches. This CDR3 is CASSQDRSAEAFF. CDR3 nucleotides: TGTGCCAGCTCACAGGACAGGAGCGCTGAAGCTTTCTTT.

This clonotype was detected many times. The size of this beta chain means little, since it is a stray read in a library made for alpha chains. This chain links TRBV5-1 with TRBJ2-5; no reliable D call. The germline V gene has CDR1 SGHRS and CDR2 YFSETQ. This CDR3 is 14 amino acids long. Trimming took off 0 bases at V and 5 bases at J, with 11 bases between the two ends. The CDR3 here is CASSLGQVGETQYF. The DNA for the CDR3 is TGCGCCAGCAGCTTGGGGCAGGTGGGGGAGACCCAGTACTTC.

The table lists this clonotype with many counts. This beta chain is off target for a library built for alpha chains, so its abundance means little. The chain recombines TRBV7-9 with TRBJ1-1, with D perhaps matching TRBD1 (5 bases). V gave up 11 bases and J gave up 3 bases, with 16 bases separating them. This CDR3 has 13 residues. Germline lookup yields CDR1 SEHNR and CDR2 FQNEAQ (reference sequence). For the CDR3, the DNA is TGTGCCGCCGGAAGGCAGGGTGACACTGAAGCTTTCTTT. It specifies CAAGRQGDTEAFF. Using reference TRBV7-9 and TRBJ1-1 for the parts outside the CDR3, the full variable domain is DTGVSQNPRHKITKRGQNVTFRCDPISEHNRLYWYRQTLGQGPEFLTYFQNEAQLEKSRLLSDRFSAERPKGSFSTLEIQRTEQGDSAMYLCAAGRQGDTEAFFGQGTRLTVV.